Many counts were recorded for the clone carrying this T cell receptor (beta chain). The CDR3 extends over 12 amino acids. V dropped 6 bases and J dropped 9; count of bases not matched to a gene: 5. This sample is part of a study of T-cell reconstitution after alpha-beta-depleted transplantation in children. A library of TCRbeta sequences, prepared with unique molecular identifiers, was generated. One entry per CDR3 protein, called by TCRdb with MiXCR from the PCR reads. The repertoire consists of 440,000 or so distinct CDR3 sequences, with under 13% occurring once and the leading ten covering over 4.5%.

Sequenced here: PBMCs from the stem cell graft donor, sampled from the stem cell graft. The sequence came from a human donor who donated a stem cell graft to a child with acute myeloid leukemia. This chain links TRBV12-3 or TRBV12-4 with TRBJ2-1, with 7 positions matching TRBD2. CDR3 residues: CASSPTSFEQFF. The CDR3 DNA reads TGTGCCAGCAGCCCGACTAGCTTTGAGCAGTTCTTC.